Below are 25 T cell receptor beta chains sequenced from a single sample in a study of blood T cells in healthy people across ages. Through a sample-barcoded 5' primer and a J-beta primer mix, a second PCR was run for roughly 7 to 11 cycles. TCRdb passed the 5' RACE reads through MiXCR, listing each CDR3 protein once. Of some 860,000 distinct CDR3 sequences listed, about 61% were seen once; the top ten hold 20% to 30%. The sample comprised blood. Source of these receptors: a man between 40 and 49 years old in good health.

Remarks on this clonotype: A read error may explain this, as a much larger clone is one base away. The chain employs TRBV3-1 and TRBJ2-3; the D gene is possibly TRBD2 (5 bases). Germline V gene sequence: CDR1 LGHDT, CDR2 YNNKEL (reference sequence). The CDR3 consists of 15 residues. The CDR3 bases are TGTGCCAGCAGCCAAGATGAAAGCGGCACAAATACGCAGTATTTT. Translated, it gives CASSQDESGTNTQYF.

The V call is TRBV6-2 or TRBV6-3, the J call TRBJ2-3, with D uncertain. The CDR3 extends over 15 amino acids. V lost 5 bases and J 2 bases, leaving 14 bases between the germline ends. Germline CDR1 and CDR2: MNHEY and SVGEGT. The CDR3 reads CASSSYAAFTDTQYF. The CDR3 bases are TGTGCCAGCAGTAGTTATGCAGCCTTCACAGATACGCAGTATTTT.

This clonotype has a count of ten or more. The chain joins TRBV4-3 to TRBJ2-5; 8 bases fit TRBD2. The tail of the sequence fits TRBJ2-7 better, so the J call may be wrong. CDR3 size: 16 residues. Germline lookup yields CDR1 LGHNA and CDR2 YSLEER. This CDR3 is CASSQRTGTSGTEQYF. The CDR3, as DNA: TGCGCCAGCAGCCAGCGAACCGGGACTAGTGGCACCGAGCAGTACTTC.

The chain uses TRBV7-3 and TRBJ2-3, with TRBD1 as a possible D gene (6 bases). The CDR3 has 15 amino acids. V lost 2 bases and J lost 5, with 14 bases in between. Germline CDR1 is SGHTA and CDR2 is FQGTGA. CDR3 sequence reads: CASSLSQGQGDTQYF. The CDR3 DNA reads as TGTGCCAGCAGCTTATCACAGGGACAAGGAGATACGCAGTATTTT.

This clonotype was observed at least ten times. This chain joins TRBV15 and TRBJ1-5; D ambiguous. The V gene lost 7 bases and the J gene lost 4 bases, with 11 bases spanning the gap. Germline-derived CDR1 and CDR2 are LNHNV and YYDKDF (reference sequence). CDR3 length: 13 residues. The CDR3 sequence is CATTERANQPQHF. CDR3 coding DNA: TGTGCCACCACAGAAAGAGCAAATCAGCCCCAGCATTTT.

The CDR3 sequence is CSARVAALSGANVLTF. For the CDR3, the DNA is TGCAGTGCTAGAGTGGCAGCCCTCTCTGGGGCCAACGTCCTGACTTTC. The V call is TRBV20-1, the J call TRBJ2-6; D is undetermined. The ends were cut back, 1 base at V and 0 bases at J, with 10 bases in the middle. This CDR3 has 16 amino acids. Per germline, CDR1 DFQATT and CDR2 SNEGSKA (reference sequence).

The rearrangement uses TRBV6-6 and TRBJ2-1; 7 nucleotides match TRBD2. Germline-derived CDR1 and CDR2 are MNHNY and SVGAGI (reference sequence). The CDR3 extends over 14 amino acids. J gave up 7 bases and V 2 bases, and 5 bases lay outside the gene matches. CDR3 protein: CASSYGTIANEQFF. As DNA, the CDR3 is TGTGCCAGCAGTTACGGGACTATCGCTAATGAGCAGTTCTTC.

The rearrangement joins TRBV7-9 to TRBJ1-6, with TRBD1 matching 9 bases. This CDR3 is built from 14 residues. Trimming took 3 bases from V and 15 from J; bases not matched to a gene: 9. Germline V gene data show CDR1 as SEHNR and CDR2 as FQNEAQ (reference sequence). CDR3 in amino acids: CASSLGQGRNGLHF. For the CDR3, the DNA is TGTGCCAGCAGCTTGGGACAGGGCCGGAACGGCCTCCACTTT.

This clonotype was counted between two and nine times. The chain recombines TRBV7-9 with TRBJ2-5; the match to TRBD2 covers 13 bases. The length of the CDR3 is 16 residues. CDR1 is SEHNR, CDR2 FQNEAQ, per germline (reference sequence). The V and J ends lost 5 bases and 2 bases, in that order; junction bases with no gene match: 5. This CDR3 reads CASSSGTSGEQETQYF. CDR3 nucleotides: TGTGCCAGCAGCAGCGGGACTAGCGGGGAACAAGAGACCCAGTACTTC.

The chain couples TRBV13 to TRBJ2-5; a possible D gene is TRBD2 (6 bases). Germline values: CDR1 PRHDT, CDR2 FYEKMQ (reference sequence). V lost 2 bases and J lost 1, with 11 bases in between. This CDR3 spans 15 amino acids. The DNA for the CDR3 is TGTGCCAGCAGCTTAAGACCCGGGGGCCAAGAGACCCAGTACTTC. It is translated as CASSLRPGGQETQYF.

The V and J genes are TRBV4-2 and TRBJ2-3; D may be TRBD2 (6 bases). Looked up from germline, CDR1 is LGHNA and CDR2 is YNFKEQ. The CDR3 consists of 15 residues. The germline V and J ends were trimmed by 0 bases and 1 base, with 8 bases remaining between them. The CDR3 nucleotides read TGTGCCAGCAGCCAAGACGGCGGGGGCACAGATACGCAGTATTTT. As protein: CASSQDGGGTDTQYF.

There are a few counts of this clonotype. This rearrangement joins TRBV20-1 to TRBJ2-3; the match to TRBD1 covers 9 bases. Germline CDR1 DFQATT, CDR2 SNEGSKA (reference sequence). V dropped 5 bases and J dropped 4; count of bases not matched to a gene: 7. CDR3 length: 14 residues. CDR3 loop: CSAPGTGKADTQYF. The CDR3 nucleotides read TGCAGTGCTCCCGGGACAGGGAAGGCAGATACGCAGTATTTT.

The chain uses TRBV24-1 and TRBJ1-2; a weak D match, TRBD1 (5 bases). The CDR3 spans 12 residues. The V end lost 4 bases, the J end lost 5 bases, and 7 bases lay between the germline ends. Looked up from germline, CDR1 is KGHDR and CDR2 is SFDVKD. The CDR3 loop reads CATSEGGYGYTF. In DNA form, the CDR3 reads TGTGCCACCAGTGAGGGGGGATATGGCTACACCTTC.

V is TRBV7-8 and J is TRBJ2-4; a possible D gene is TRBD2 (6 bases). The CDR3 has 14 amino acids. Looked up from germline, CDR1 is SGHVS and CDR2 is FQNEAQ. V was pared by 1 base and J by 6 bases, with 10 bases between. The CDR3 nucleotides are TGTGCCAGCAGCTTAGACGGGGGTGGAAACATTCAGTACTTC. It codes for CASSLDGGGNIQYF.

The chain employs TRBV20-1 and TRBJ2-1; no clear D. The germline V gene encodes CDR1 DFQATT and CDR2 SNEGSKA (reference sequence). The CDR3 extends over 14 amino acids. V was clipped by 3 bases and J by 1 base, with 10 bases between them. CDR3 sequence: CSASQGISYNEQFF. Here the CDR3 DNA reads TGCAGTGCTAGTCAAGGGATTTCCTACAATGAGCAGTTCTTC.

This clonotype turned up a few times. The chain recombines TRBV29-1 with TRBJ2-3, with D perhaps TRBD1 (6 bases). Germline V gene sequence: CDR1 SQVTM, CDR2 ANQGSEA. V was shortened by 5 bases and J by 2 bases, with 11 bases between the two germline ends. The CDR3 length is 13 residues. Here the CDR3 DNA reads TGCAGCGTTCACCGGGACACCACAGATACGCAGTATTTT. As protein: CSVHRDTTDTQYF.

This chain links TRBV6-5 with TRBJ2-3, with D possibly being TRBD2 (6 bases). V was trimmed by 7 bases and J by 0 bases, leaving 14 bases between them. The CDR3 contains 15 residues. Germline V gene data show CDR1 as MNHEY and CDR2 as SVGAGI. CDR3 in DNA: TGTGCCAGCACCCAAAGGCGGGGCAGCACAGATACGCAGTATTTT. Protein sequence: CASTQRRGSTDTQYF.

Turning to this clonotype: The junction does not match germline at one end; this may be a read error. The chain recombines TRBV6-2 or TRBV6-3 with TRBJ2-4; D uncertain. Germline V gene lookup returns CDR1 MNHEY and CDR2 SVGEGT. This CDR3 region has 14 residues. The CDR3 spells CAGSYASAKNIQYF. The CDR3 bases are TGTGCCGGCAGTTATGCGTCAGCCAAAAACATTCAGTACTTC.

The V call is TRBV7-9, the J call TRBJ2-1, with 7 bases identical to TRBD2. V lost 4 bases and J lost 8; bases outside the gene matches: 11. The CDR3 extends over 15 amino acids. Germline V gene sequence: CDR1 SEHNR, CDR2 FQNEAQ (reference sequence). DNA for the CDR3: TGTGCCAGCAGCTCAACCGGGACTCGGGGGGATGAGCAGTTCTTC. Protein product: CASSSTGTRGDEQFF.

The chain couples TRBV21-1 to TRBJ2-4; the D call TRBD1 from the table was never checked on the DNA. TRBV21-1 is a pseudogene. The CDR3 sequence is 20 residues long. CDR3 region: CASSKLALHTQGAMGDIQYF. CDR3 nucleotides: TGTGCCAGCAGCAAACTAGCTTTACACACACAGGGGGCGATGGGAGACATTCAGTACTTC.

V is TRBV27 and J is TRBJ1-4; tentatively, D is TRBD1 (5 bases). The germline gives CDR1 MNHEY, CDR2 SMNVEV (reference sequence). There are 15 residues in the CDR3. Between the trimmed V and J ends, which lost 0 bases and 7 bases, there was a span of 12 bases. CDR3 sequence: CASSLSRGEGEKLFF. CDR3 coding DNA: TGTGCCAGCAGTTTATCCAGAGGGGAGGGTGAAAAACTGTTTTTT.

This clonotype came up a few times. The CDR3 nucleotides read TGCAGTGTCCCTCCTGGCACAGATACGCAGTATTTT. Its protein is CSVPPGTDTQYF. The V gene is TRBV20-1, the J gene TRBJ2-3; D is ambiguous. V was pared by 7 bases and J by 1 base, with 9 bases between. The CDR3 loop spans 12 amino acids. Germline-derived CDR1 and CDR2 are DFQATT and SNEGSKA (reference sequence).

This clonotype was picked up a small number of times. CDR3 sequence reads: CASSLAPGGGSYQETQYF. The CDR3 nucleotides are TGTGCCAGCAGCTTAGCCCCCGGGGGGGGGTCGTACCAAGAGACCCAGTACTTC. V gene TRBV11-2 combines with J gene TRBJ2-5, with TRBD2 identical over 8 bases. The trim removed 1 base at V and 0 bases at J, leaving 10 bases unmatched. Germline values: CDR1 SGHAT, CDR2 FQNNGV. The CDR3 has 18 residues.

The CDR3 protein is CSVVGDLGTSPLHF. CDR3 nucleotide sequence: TGCAGCGTTGTTGGAGATCTCGGAACTTCACCCCTCCACTTT. This sequence joins TRBV29-1 and TRBJ1-6; D remains ambiguous. Trimming stripped 4 bases from V and 9 bases from J, with 16 bases between. CDR3 length: 14 amino acids. The V gene's germline CDR1 is SQVTM and CDR2 ANQGSEA.

The J gene is TRBJ1-1, the V gene TRBV12-3 or TRBV12-4; D gene uncertain. V was shortened by 3 bases and J by 4 bases, with 9 bases between the two germline ends. This CDR3 has 13 amino acids. DNA for the CDR3: TGTGCCAGCAGTTTTCCCCCCAGCACTGAAGCTTTCTTT. As protein: CASSFPPSTEAFF.